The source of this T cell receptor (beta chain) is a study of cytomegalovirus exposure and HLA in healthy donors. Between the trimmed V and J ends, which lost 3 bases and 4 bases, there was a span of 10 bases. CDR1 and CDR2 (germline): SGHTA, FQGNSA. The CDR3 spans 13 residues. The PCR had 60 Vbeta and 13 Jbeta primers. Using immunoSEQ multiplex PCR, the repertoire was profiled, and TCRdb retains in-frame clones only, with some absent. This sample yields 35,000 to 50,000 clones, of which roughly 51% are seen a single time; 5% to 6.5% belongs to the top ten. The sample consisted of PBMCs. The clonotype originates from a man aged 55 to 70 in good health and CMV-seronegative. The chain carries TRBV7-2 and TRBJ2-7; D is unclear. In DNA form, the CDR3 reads TGTGCCAGCAGCTTCTTTCTCGGGTACGAGCAGTACTTC. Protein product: CASSFFLGYEQYF.